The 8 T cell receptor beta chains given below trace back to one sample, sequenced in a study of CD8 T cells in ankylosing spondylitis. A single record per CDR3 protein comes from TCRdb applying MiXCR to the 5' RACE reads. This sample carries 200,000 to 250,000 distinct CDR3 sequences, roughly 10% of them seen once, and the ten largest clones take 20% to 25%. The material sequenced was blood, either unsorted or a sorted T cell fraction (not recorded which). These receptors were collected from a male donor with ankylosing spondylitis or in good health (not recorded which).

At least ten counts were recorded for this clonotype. CDR3 nucleotides: TGCAGCGTTGAAGAACCCCGAGGACAGCCCCAGCATTTT. Its protein product is CSVEEPRGQPQHF. V gene TRBV29-1 combines with J gene TRBJ1-5, with unresolved D. Germline lookup yields CDR1 SQVTM and CDR2 ANQGSEA. V gave up 0 bases and J gave up 7 bases, with 10 bases separating them. The CDR3 sequence is 13 residues long.

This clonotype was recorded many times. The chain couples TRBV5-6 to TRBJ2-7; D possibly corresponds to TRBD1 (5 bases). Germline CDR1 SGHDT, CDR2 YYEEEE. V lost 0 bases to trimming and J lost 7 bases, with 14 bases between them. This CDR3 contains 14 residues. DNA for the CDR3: TGTGCCAGCAGCTTGGGCTCCAGGGTACGAGAGCAGTACTTC. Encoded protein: CASSLGSRVREQYF. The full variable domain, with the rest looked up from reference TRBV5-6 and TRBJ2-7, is DAGVTQSPTHLIKTRGQQVTLRCSPKSGHDTVSWYQQALGQGPQFIFQYYEEEERQRGNFPDRFSGHQFPNYSSELNVNALLLGDSALYLCASSLGSRVREQYFGPGTRLTVT.

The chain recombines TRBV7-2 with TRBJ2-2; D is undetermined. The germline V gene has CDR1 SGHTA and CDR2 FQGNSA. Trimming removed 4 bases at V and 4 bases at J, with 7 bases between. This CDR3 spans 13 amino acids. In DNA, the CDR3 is TGTGCCAGCAGCTCCTGGGCCACCGGGGAGCTGTTTTTT. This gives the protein CASSSWATGELFF. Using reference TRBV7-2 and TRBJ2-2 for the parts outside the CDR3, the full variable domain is GAGVSQSPSNKVTEKGKDVELRCDPISGHTALYWYRQSLGQGLEFLIYFQGNSAPDKSGLPSDRFSAERTGGSVSTLTIQRTQQEDSAVYLCASSSWATGELFFGEGSRLTVL.

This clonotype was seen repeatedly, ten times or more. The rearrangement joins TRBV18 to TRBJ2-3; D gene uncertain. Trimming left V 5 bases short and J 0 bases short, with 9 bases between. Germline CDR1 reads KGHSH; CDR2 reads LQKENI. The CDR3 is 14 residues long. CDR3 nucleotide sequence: TGTGCCAGCTCATCGCCTATTAGCACAGATACGCAGTATTTT. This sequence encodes CASSSPISTDTQYF.

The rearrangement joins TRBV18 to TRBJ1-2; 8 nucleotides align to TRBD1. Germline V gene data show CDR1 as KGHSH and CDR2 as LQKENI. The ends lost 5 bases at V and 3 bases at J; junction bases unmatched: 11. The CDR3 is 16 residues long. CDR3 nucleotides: TGTGCCAGCTCAATCGCCCGGGACAGGAGTGACTATGGCTACACCTTC. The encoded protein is CASSIARDRSDYGYTF.

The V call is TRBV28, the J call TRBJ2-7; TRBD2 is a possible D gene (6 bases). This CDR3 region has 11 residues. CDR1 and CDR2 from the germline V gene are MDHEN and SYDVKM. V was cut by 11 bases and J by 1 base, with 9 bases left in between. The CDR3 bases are TGTGCCGGGGGGAATTCCTACGAGCAGTACTTC. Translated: CAGGNSYEQYF.

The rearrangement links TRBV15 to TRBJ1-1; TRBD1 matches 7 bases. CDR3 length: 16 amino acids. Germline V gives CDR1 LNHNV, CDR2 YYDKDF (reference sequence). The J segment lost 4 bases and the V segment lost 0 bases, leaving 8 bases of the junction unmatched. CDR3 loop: CATSRDQGPGGTEAFF. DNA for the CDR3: TGTGCCACCAGCAGAGATCAGGGGCCAGGGGGCACTGAAGCTTTCTTT.

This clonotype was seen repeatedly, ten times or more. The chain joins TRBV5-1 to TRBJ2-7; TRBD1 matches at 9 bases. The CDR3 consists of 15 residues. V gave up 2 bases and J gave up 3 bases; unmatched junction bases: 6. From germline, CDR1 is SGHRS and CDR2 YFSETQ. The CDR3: CASSFSWDRDYEQYF. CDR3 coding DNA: TGCGCCAGCAGCTTTTCGTGGGACAGGGACTACGAGCAGTACTTC.